This TCR beta chain was sequenced in a study of blood T cell repertoires in COVID-19. Background on the study: Acute and convalescent COVID-19 specimens originated in the United States, Italy and Spain. The cDNA or gDNA used as material had been derived from T cells, B-cell-depleted T cells, or PBMCs.

A word on this clone: The same CDR3 also results from other DNA sequences found in this sample.

Using immunoSEQ multiplex PCR, the repertoire was profiled, and TCRdb retains in-frame clones only, with some absent. The table shows some 160,000 clones, with roughly four fifths occurring only once. The CDR3 contains 13 residues. Losses at the gene ends were 2 bases for V and 4 bases for J; bases not matched to a gene: 1. The germline gives CDR1 SQVTM, CDR2 ANQGSEA. This clonotype was sampled from a woman older than 75 with COVID-19, enrolled during active disease. Sequencing was performed on peripheral blood. V usage is TRBV29-1 and J usage is TRBJ1-4; 7 nucleotides line up with TRBD1. In DNA, the CDR3 is TGCAGCGTTGAAAGACAGGGTAATGAAAAACTGTTTTTT. Its translation is CSVERQGNEKLFF.